Described below is a single T cell receptor beta chain sequence and its context. Its antigen is unknown. Germline CDR1 LGHDT, CDR2 YNNKEL (reference sequence). Trimming shortened V by 3 bases and J by 5 bases, and 19 bases separated the two germline ends. CDR3 length: 16 amino acids. This entry is derived from a study of T-cell reconstitution after alpha-beta-depleted transplantation in children. TCRbeta library construction was performed incorporating unique molecular identifiers. TCRdb re-called the PCR reads through MiXCR, storing one row per CDR3 protein. The sample holds hundreds of thousands of distinct CDR3 sequences, approximately 12% seen once. Study observations and caveats: Reportedly, roughly two months post-transplant, alpha-beta T cells arose from several hundred expanded graft clones. From newly produced T cells came most of the T-cell counts and diversity one year after transplant. Some patients' high day-60 TCRbeta diversity was traced to surviving recipient T cells and thymic progenitors.

The source was PBMCs, mostly from graft donor cells, collected 360 days after TCRalphabeta/CD19-depleted stem cell transplant. J is TRBJ2-5 and V is TRBV3-1; a possible D gene is TRBD2 (5 bases). The TCR was taken from a male patient younger than 18 who had a stem cell transplant for acute myeloid leukemia, so the T cells may come from the graft donor. The CDR3 loop reads CASSHGPRLRGETQYF. CDR3 nucleotides: TGTGCCAGCAGCCACGGCCCCCGACTTCGCGGGGAGACCCAGTACTTC.